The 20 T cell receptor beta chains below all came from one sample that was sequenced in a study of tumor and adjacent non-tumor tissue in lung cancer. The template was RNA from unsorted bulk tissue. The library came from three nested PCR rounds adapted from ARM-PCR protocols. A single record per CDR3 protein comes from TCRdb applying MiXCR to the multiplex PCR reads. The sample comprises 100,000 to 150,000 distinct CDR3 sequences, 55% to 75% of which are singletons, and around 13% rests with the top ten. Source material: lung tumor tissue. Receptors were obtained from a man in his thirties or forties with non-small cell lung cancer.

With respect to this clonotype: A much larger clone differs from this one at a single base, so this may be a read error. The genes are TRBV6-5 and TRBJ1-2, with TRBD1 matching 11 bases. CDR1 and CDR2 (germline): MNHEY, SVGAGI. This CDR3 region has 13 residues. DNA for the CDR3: TGTGCCGGCAGCCGGACAGGGGGCGATGGCTACACCTTC. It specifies CAGSRTGGDGYTF.

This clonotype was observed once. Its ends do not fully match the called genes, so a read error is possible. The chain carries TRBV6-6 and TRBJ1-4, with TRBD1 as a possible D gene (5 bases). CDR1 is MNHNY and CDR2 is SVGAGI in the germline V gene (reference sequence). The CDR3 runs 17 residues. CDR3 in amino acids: CASSYPLTGGANEKLSF. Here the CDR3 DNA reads TGTGCCAGCAGTTACCCCCTGACGGGGGGAGCTAATGAAAAATTGTCTTTT.

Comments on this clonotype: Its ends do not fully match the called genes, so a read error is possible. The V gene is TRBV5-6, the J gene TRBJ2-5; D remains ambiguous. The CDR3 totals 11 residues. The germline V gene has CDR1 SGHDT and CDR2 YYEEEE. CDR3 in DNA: TGTTCCAGCAGCTTGTTAGGGACCCAGTACTTC. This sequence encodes CSSSLLGTQYF.

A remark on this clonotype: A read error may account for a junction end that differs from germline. The CDR3 DNA follows: TGTGCCAACAGCCCTACACTAGCGGGGTCTTACAATGAGCAGTTCTTC. Translated, it gives CANSPTLAGSYNEQFF. V usage is TRBV4-2 and J usage is TRBJ2-1; 10 bases are shared with TRBD2. The CDR3 is 16 amino acids. The germline V gene has CDR1 LGHNA and CDR2 YNFKEQ.

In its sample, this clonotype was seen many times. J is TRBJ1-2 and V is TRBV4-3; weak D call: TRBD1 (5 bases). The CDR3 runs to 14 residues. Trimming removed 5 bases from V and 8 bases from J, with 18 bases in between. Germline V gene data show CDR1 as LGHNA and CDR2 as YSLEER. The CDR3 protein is CASSKRGRDRGYTF. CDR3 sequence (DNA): TGCGCCAGCAGCAAAAGGGGCAGGGATCGCGGCTACACCTTC.

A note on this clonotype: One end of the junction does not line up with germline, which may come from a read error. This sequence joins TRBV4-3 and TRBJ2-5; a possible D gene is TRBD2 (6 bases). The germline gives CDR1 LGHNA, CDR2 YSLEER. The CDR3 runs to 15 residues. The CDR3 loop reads CTSSRSRQGGETQYF. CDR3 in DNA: TGCACCAGCAGTCGTAGTAGGCAGGGAGGAGAGACCCAGTACTTC.

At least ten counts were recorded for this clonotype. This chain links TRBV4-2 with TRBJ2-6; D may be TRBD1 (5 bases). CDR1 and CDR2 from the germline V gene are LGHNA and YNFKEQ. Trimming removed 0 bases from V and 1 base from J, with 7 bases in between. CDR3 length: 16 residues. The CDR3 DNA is TGTGCCAGCAGCCAAGATGCAGGGTCTGGGGCCAACGTCCTGACTTTC. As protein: CASSQDAGSGANVLTF.

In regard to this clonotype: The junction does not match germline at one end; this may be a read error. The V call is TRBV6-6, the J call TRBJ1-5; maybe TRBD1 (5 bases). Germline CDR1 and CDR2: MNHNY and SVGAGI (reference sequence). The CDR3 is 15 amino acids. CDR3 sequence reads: CASNPWGVYNQPQHF. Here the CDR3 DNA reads TGTGCCAGCAATCCGTGGGGGGTTTACAATCAGCCGCAGCATTTT.

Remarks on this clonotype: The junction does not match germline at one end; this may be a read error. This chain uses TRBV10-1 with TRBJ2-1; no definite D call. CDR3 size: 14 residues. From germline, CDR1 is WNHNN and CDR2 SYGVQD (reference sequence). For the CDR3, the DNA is TGTGCCAGGCACCTTCAGGAAACCTACAATGAGCAGTTCTTC. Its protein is CARHLQETYNEQFF.

In nucleotides, the CDR3 is TGCAGTACCTCGGCGGGGCCTGAAGCTTTCTTT. Translating it yields CSTSAGPEAFF. The chain joins TRBV20-1 to TRBJ1-1, with D maybe TRBD1 (5 bases). V was shortened by 8 bases and J by 6 bases, with 13 bases between the two germline ends. The CDR3 has 11 residues. The germline V gene has CDR1 DFQATT and CDR2 SNEGSKA (reference sequence).

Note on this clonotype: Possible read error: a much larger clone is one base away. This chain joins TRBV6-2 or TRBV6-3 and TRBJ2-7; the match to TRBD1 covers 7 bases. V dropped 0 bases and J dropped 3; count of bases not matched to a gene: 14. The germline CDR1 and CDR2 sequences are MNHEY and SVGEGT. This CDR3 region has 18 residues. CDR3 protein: CASSYSYRKGQMIYEQYF. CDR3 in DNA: TGTGCCAGCAGTTACTCGTATCGAAAGGGACAGATGATCTACGAGCAGTACTTC.

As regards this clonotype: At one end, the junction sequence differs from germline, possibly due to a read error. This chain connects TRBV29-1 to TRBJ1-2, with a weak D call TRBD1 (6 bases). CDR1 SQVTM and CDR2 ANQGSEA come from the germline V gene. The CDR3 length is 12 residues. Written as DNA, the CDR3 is TGCAGCGTCGGGACAAGGGTTCCTGGCTGCACCTTC. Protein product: CSVGTRVPGCTF.

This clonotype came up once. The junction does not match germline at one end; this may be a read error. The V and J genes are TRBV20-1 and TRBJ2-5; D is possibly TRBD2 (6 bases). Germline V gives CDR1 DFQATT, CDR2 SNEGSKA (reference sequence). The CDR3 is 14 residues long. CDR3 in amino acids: CSPSGPPSRETQYF. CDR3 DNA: TGCAGTCCGTCCGGCCCCCCGAGCCGGGAGACTCAGTACTTC.

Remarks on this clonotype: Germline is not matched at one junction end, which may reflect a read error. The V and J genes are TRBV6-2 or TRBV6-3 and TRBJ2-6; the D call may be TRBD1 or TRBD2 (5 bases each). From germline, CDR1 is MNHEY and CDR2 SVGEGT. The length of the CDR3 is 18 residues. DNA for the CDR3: TGTGCCAGGAGTTACGTGGGGGACCCCATTTCTGGGGCCAACATCCTGACTTTC. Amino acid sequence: CARSYVGDPISGANILTF.

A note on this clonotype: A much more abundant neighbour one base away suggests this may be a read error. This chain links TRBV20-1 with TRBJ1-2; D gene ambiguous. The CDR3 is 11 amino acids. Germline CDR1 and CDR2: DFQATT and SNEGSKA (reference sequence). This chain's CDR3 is CSASPDYDYTF. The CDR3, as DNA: TGCAGTGCTAGTCCGGACTATGACTACACCTTC.

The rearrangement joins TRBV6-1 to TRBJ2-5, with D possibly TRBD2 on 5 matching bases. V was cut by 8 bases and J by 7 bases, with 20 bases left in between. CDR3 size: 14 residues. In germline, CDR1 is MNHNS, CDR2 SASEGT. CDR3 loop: CASWEIGQFGTQYF. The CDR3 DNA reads TGTGCCAGCTGGGAGATCGGGCAGTTCGGGACCCAGTACTTC.

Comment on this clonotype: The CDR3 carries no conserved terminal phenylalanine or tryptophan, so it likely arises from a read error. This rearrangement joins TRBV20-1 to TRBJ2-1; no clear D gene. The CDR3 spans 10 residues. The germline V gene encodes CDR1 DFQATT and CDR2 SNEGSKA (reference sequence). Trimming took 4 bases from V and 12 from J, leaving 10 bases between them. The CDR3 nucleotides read TGCAGTGCTAAATGCTTGAGGCAGTTCCTC. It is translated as CSAKCLRQFL.

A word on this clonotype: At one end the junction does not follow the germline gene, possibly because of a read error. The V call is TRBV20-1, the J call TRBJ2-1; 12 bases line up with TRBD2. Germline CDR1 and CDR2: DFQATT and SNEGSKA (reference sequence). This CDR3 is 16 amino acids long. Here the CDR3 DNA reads TGCAGTACTAGGACTAGCGGGACCCGCTCCTACAATGAGCAGTTCTTC. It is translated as CSTRTSGTRSYNEQFF.

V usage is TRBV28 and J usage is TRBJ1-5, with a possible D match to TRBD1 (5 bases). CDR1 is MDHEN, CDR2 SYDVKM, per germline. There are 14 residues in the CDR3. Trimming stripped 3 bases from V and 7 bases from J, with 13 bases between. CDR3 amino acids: CASSLLQGAQPQHF. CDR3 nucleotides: TGTGCCAGCAGTTTGTTGCAGGGTGCACAGCCCCAGCATTTT.

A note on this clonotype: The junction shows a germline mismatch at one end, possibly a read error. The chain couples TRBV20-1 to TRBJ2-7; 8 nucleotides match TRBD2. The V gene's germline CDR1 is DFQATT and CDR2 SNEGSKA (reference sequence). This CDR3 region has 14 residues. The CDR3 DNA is TGCAGTGTTAGATCAGTCGGGGGGGCAAACGAGCAGTATTTC. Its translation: CSVRSVGGANEQYF.